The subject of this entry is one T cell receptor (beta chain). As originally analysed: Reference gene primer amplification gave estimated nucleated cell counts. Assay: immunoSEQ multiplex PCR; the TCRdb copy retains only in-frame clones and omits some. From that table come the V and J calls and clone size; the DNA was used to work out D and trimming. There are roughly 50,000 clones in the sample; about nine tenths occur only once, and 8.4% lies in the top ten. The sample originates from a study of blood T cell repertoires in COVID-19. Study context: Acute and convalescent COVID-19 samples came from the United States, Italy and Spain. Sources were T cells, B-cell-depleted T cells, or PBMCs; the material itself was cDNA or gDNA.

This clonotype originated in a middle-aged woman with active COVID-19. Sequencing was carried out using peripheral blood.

This CDR3 reads CASTGGNTEAFF. The DNA for the CDR3 is TGTGCCAGTACAGGGGGCAACACTGAAGCTTTCTTT. This chain links TRBV21-1 with TRBJ1-1; the D call of TRBD1 is as the table states it, not checked on the DNA. TRBV21-1 has pseudogene status. There are 12 residues in the CDR3.